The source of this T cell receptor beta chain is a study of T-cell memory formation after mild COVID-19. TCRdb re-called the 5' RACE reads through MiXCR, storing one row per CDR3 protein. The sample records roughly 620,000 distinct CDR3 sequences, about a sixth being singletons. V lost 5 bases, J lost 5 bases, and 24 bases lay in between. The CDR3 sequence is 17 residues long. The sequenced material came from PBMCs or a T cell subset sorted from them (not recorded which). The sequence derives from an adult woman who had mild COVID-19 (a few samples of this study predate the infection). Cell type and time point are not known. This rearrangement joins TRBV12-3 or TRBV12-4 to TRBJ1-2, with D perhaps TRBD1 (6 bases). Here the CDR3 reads CASSRPPEEGERYGYTF. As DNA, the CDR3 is TGTGCCAGCAGTCGCCCTCCCGAAGAGGGGGAGAGGTATGGCTACACCTTC.